The source of this T cell receptor (beta chain) is a study of OX40 agonist ivuxolimab in advanced cancers. Overall study context: Patients got intravenous ivuxolimab at 0.01 to 10 mg/kg every 2 weeks. General study findings and limits: At doses 0.1 to 3.0 mg/kg, CD4+ and CD8+ clones expanded. Clonal expansion among partial responders at 0.1-3.0 mg/kg ranked near the lowest.

Trimming cost V 4 bases and J 3 bases; bases outside gene matches: 11. This CDR3 contains 16 residues. Per the germline V gene, CDR1 is SGHRS and CDR2 is YFSETQ. Sequencing was performed with immunoSEQ multiplex PCR; in TCRdb, only in-frame clones are kept and a portion is missing. The table lists 75,000 to 80,000 clones, 80% to 90% of them singletons. Of note for this clone: Its antigen remains unknown.

The chain combines TRBV5-1 with TRBJ1-1; 8 bases agree with TRBD1. Sequencing was performed on CD4+ or CD8+ T cells sorted from blood, taken in a trial of the OX40 agonist ivuxolimab. The sequence derives from an adult with an advanced solid tumor such as melanoma, head and neck, liver or kidney cancer. CDR3 loop: CASSRMDRARDTEAFF. DNA for the CDR3: TGCGCCAGCAGCAGGATGGACAGGGCCAGGGACACTGAAGCTTTCTTT.